These T cell receptor beta chains were read from a single sample in a study of blood T cell repertoires in COVID-19. Produced via immunoSEQ multiplex PCR; TCRdb's table is partial and in-frame only. This table has over 250,000 clones, around nine tenths appearing once. Source material: peripheral blood. These receptor sequences come from a woman aged 60-70 years with acute or convalescent COVID-19. Each CDR3 is given with its conserved first and last residue. A D gene is named only where the DNA matches it firmly. Some rows mark clone size as missing; the rest say once, few, many or name a class of expanded clone.

D gene	V gene	CDR3 length	clone size	J gene	CDR3 DNA	CDR3 protein
.	TRBV7-9	12	.	TRBJ1-3	TGTGCCAGCAGCTCGGCTGGAAACACCATATATTTT	CASSSAGNTIYF
.	TRBV2	14	once	TRBJ1-2	TGTGCCAGCAGTGAAAGTGGCCAGGGATATGGCTACACCTTC	CASSESGQGYGYTF
TRBD2	TRBV24-1	16	.	TRBJ2-1	TGTGCCACCAGTGATGTGGGACTAGCGGGAGGTTATGAGCAGTTCTTC	CATSDVGLAGGYEQFF
.	TRBV5-6	14	.	TRBJ2-1	TGTGCCAGCAGCCTACGACAGATTTACAATGAGCAGTTCTTC	CASSLRQIYNEQFF
TRBD1	TRBV16	15	.	TRBJ1-1	TGTGCCAGCAGCCAAGGGGGACAGGCTAACAAAAGGGCTTTCTTT	CASSQGGQANKRAFF
.	TRBV4-1	15	.	TRBJ1-5	TGCGCCAGCAGACCTTTAGCCAGGGGCAATCAGCCCCAGCATTTT	CASRPLARGNQPQHF
TRBD1	TRBV5-5	15	.	TRBJ1-2	TGTGCCAGCAGCTTGGACGGACAGGGGAGGGGTGGCTACACCTTC	CASSLDGQGRGGYTF
.	TRBV11-2	13	.	TRBJ1-2	TGTGCCAGCAGCCCAACAGGGCTCTATGGCTACACCTTC	CASSPTGLYGYTF
.	TRBV7-8	15	.	TRBJ1-5	TGTGCCAGCAGCTTCAGCGCTGTAAGCAATCAGCCCCAGCATTTT	CASSFSAVSNQPQHF
.	TRBV24-1	12	once	TRBJ1-1	TGTGCCACCAGTGATTTGGTCGGGGAAGCTTTCTTT	CATSDLVGEAFF
.	TRBV4-2	17	once	TRBJ1-2	TGTGCCAGCAGCCAAGCCGACAGGTTCTCTCCTATCTATGGCTACACCTTC	CASSQADRFSPIYGYTF
.	TRBV6-5	12	.	TRBJ1-4	TGTGCCAGCAGCCAGGGTCATGAAAAACTGTTTTTT	CASSQGHEKLFF
.	TRBV28	17	.	TRBJ2-6	TGTGCCAGCAGTTTCCGAGGGTTATCCTCTGGGGCCAACGTCCTGACTTTC	CASSFRGLSSGANVLTF
.	TRBV28	15	.	TRBJ1-6	TGTGCCAGCAGCAACCACAGGACTACCGGGGCACCCCTCCACTTT	CASSNHRTTGAPLHF
TRBD1	TRBV4-1	16	.	TRBJ1-4	TGCGCCAGCAGCCGGGGACAGGGAACAACTAATGAAAAACTGTTTTTT	CASSRGQGTTNEKLFF
.	TRBV6-6	14	.	TRBJ2-7	TGTGCCAGCAGCCGCACAGTTGATCCCTACGAGCAGTACTTC	CASSRTVDPYEQYF
.	TRBV6-5	14	.	TRBJ2-1	TGTGCCAGCCGCCCCTCGGGCGCGGGGAATGAGCAGTTCTTC	CASRPSGAGNEQFF
.	TRBV5-6	13	.	TRBJ2-5	TGTGCCAGCAGCCTGGACAGCCGAGAGACCCAGTACTTC	CASSLDSRETQYF
.	TRBV4-3	17	.	TRBJ1-4	TGCGCCAGCAGCCGTACGGACACCAGCGCACCTAATGAAAAACTGTTTTTT	CASSRTDTSAPNEKLFF
.	TRBV7-2	14	.	TRBJ2-5	TGTGCCAGCAGCCCGTGGACAGCACAAGAGACCCAGTACTTC	CASSPWTAQETQYF
.	TRBV7-9	14	.	TRBJ1-2	TGTGCCAGCAGCTCGTCTGACAGGCCTTTCGGCTACACCTTC	CASSSSDRPFGYTF
TRBD2	TRBV9	14	.	TRBJ2-1	TGTGCCAGCAGCGTCGGGGGGACCTACAATGAGCAGTTCTTC	CASSVGGTYNEQFF
TRBD1	TRBV6-5	13	.	TRBJ1-2	TGTGCCAGCAGCCAACAGGGGGCGGGTGGCTACACCTTC	CASSQQGAGGYTF
.	TRBV29-1	11	.	TRBJ2-7	TGCAGCGTTCGAGTCTCCTACGAGCAGTACTTC	CSVRVSYEQYF
.	TRBV5-6	15	.	TRBJ2-2	TGTGCCAGCAGCTTGGCCGGGAAGGGGGCCGGGGAGCTGTTTTTT	CASSLAGKGAGELFF
TRBD1	TRBV2	15	.	TRBJ2-7	TGTGCCAGCAGTGAAACCAACAGGGGCTGGGACGAGCAGTACTTC	CASSETNRGWDEQYF
TRBD1	TRBV4-3	17	.	TRBJ2-7	TGCGCCAGCAGCCAAGAGGGGCCGGGACAGGGGGCCCACGAGCAGTACTTC	CASSQEGPGQGAHEQYF
.	TRBV27	16	once	TRBJ2-1	TGTGCCAGCAGAAACGAGCGGAGGAGCTCCTACAATGAGCAGTTCTTC	CASRNERRSSYNEQFF
.	TRBV19	15	.	TRBJ1-4	TGTGCCAGTAGTATTGGGGACAATGTAATCCGAAAACTGTTTTTT	CASSIGDNVIRKLFF
TRBD1	TRBV2	14	.	TRBJ1-5	TGTGCCAGCAGTCCGGGACAGGGAGGACAGCCCCAGCATTTT	CASSPGQGGQPQHF
TRBD1	TRBV30	13	.	TRBJ2-7	TGTGCCTGGAGGTCAGGGGGCTCCTACGAGCAGTACTTC	CAWRSGGSYEQYF
.	TRBV14	14	once	TRBJ1-6	TGTGCCAGCAGCCGCGACAGATGGAATTCACCCCTCCACTTT	CASSRDRWNSPLHF
.	TRBV19	13	once	TRBJ1-6	TGTGCCAGTAGGAGGGTGGTTAATTCACCCCTCCACTTT	CASRRVVNSPLHF
TRBD2	TRBV19	15	.	TRBJ2-7	TGTGCCAGTAGTGTTAGACTAGCGGTGAACTACGAGCAGTACTTC	CASSVRLAVNYEQYF
.	TRBV9	15	.	TRBJ1-1	TGTGCCAGCAGCTCCGGACTCCCGGCGGTCACTGAAGCTTTCTTT	CASSSGLPAVTEAFF